This T cell receptor (beta chain) was sequenced during a study of identical twins. TCRdb re-called the 5' RACE reads through MiXCR, storing one row per CDR3 protein. Here the sample spans 1.5 million to 2 million distinct CDR3 sequences, less than 35% being singletons. The ends lost 0 bases at V and 0 bases at J; junction bases unmatched: 9. CDR1 and CDR2 from the germline V gene are SGHRS and YFSETQ. The CDR3 has 18 amino acids. Overall study results and limits: Twin pairs had excess sharing that was weaker in beta out-of-frame sequences.

Points on this clonotype: As yet, its antigen is unknown.

What was sequenced was cord blood. This receptor was identified in a newborn girl in good health. V gene TRBV5-1 combines with J gene TRBJ1-1; 9 nucleotides agree with TRBD1. CDR3 residues: CASSLDPSWTGVNTEAFF. CDR3 nucleotide sequence: TGCGCCAGCAGCTTGGATCCCTCCTGGACAGGGGTGAACACTGAAGCTTTCTTT.